The 31 T cell receptor beta chains in this list originate from one sample, sequenced in a study of cytomegalovirus exposure and HLA in healthy donors (dated by TCRdb to about 2017). Library preparation used the immunoSEQ multiplex PCR assay. For the multiplex PCR, a mixture combining 60 forward primers for TCR Vbeta segments and 13 reverse primers for TCR Jbeta segments was used. TCRdb retrieved this table from immuneACCESS and kept in-frame rearrangements only. Not all clones are present; in checked studies, unresolved V genes account for under half, and no reason is known for the remainder. The sample table lists around 36,000 clones, around 86% of them with a count of one. The ten largest account for roughly 11% of the sample. Sequenced input: PBMCs. The source of these receptors is a woman aged 40 to 50 in good health and CMV-seropositive.

This clone has a handful of counts. The V call is TRBV10-3, the J call TRBJ1-6, with 12 nucleotides matching TRBD1. CDR1 is ENHRY, CDR2 SYGVKD, per germline. V shed 5 bases and J 7 bases; nucleotides not matched to a gene: 3. This CDR3 is built from 15 residues. The CDR3 sequence is CAISTGTGGNSPLHF. The CDR3 nucleotides read TGTGCCATCAGTACTGGGACAGGGGGCAATTCACCCCTCCACTTT.

The rearrangement joins TRBV7-2 to TRBJ2-5; TRBD2 might be the D (6 bases). The CDR3 contains 14 residues. CDR1 and CDR2 from the germline V gene are SGHTA and FQGNSA. V lost 3 bases to trimming and J lost 5 bases, with 13 bases between them. DNA of the CDR3: TGTGCCAGCAGCTTCGCGGGATACGGTGAGACCCAGTACTTC. Amino acid sequence: CASSFAGYGETQYF. The whole variable domain, filled in from reference TRBV7-2 and TRBJ2-5, reads GAGVSQSPSNKVTEKGKDVELRCDPISGHTALYWYRQSLGQGLEFLIYFQGNSAPDKSGLPSDRFSAERTGGSVSTLTIQRTQQEDSAVYLCASSFAGYGETQYFGPGTRLLVL.

The chain couples TRBV5-6 to TRBJ2-7; 15 bases line up with TRBD2. From germline, CDR1 is SGHDT and CDR2 YYEEEE. The CDR3 is 17 amino acids. With 3 bases clipped from V and 7 bases from J, the junction kept 11 bases outside the gene matches. The CDR3 protein is CASSWGLAGGAPLEQYF. CDR3 in DNA: TGTGCCAGCAGCTGGGGACTAGCGGGGGGCGCCCCCCTGGAGCAGTACTTC. The complete variable domain, with remaining parts taken from reference TRBV5-6 and TRBJ2-7, reads DAGVTQSPTHLIKTRGQQVTLRCSPKSGHDTVSWYQQALGQGPQFIFQYYEEEERQRGNFPDRFSGHQFPNYSSELNVNALLLGDSALYLCASSWGLAGGAPLEQYFGPGTRLTVT.

The rearrangement uses TRBV7-9 and TRBJ2-7, with 7 bases matching TRBD1. V shed 1 base and J 3 bases; nucleotides not matched to a gene: 9. This CDR3 comprises 16 residues. Germline loops: CDR1 SEHNR, CDR2 FQNEAQ (reference sequence). CDR3 DNA: TGTGCCAGCAGCTTAGGGTTTTCGGCAGGGGGCTACGAGCAGTACTTC. Protein sequence: CASSLGFSAGGYEQYF.

The chain carries TRBV20-1 and TRBJ1-2; D unresolved. This CDR3 is 11 amino acids long. Germline-derived CDR1 and CDR2 are DFQATT and SNEGSKA (reference sequence). V lost 3 bases and J 5 bases, leaving 7 bases between the germline ends. The CDR3 reads CSARAGYGYTF. CDR3 nucleotides: TGCAGTGCTAGGGCGGGGTATGGCTACACCTTC.

V and J are TRBV7-9 and TRBJ1-1, with D unclear. V lost 5 bases and J 0 bases, leaving 19 bases between the germline ends. The V gene's germline CDR1 is SEHNR and CDR2 FQNEAQ (reference sequence). The CDR3 length is 17 residues. CDR3 DNA: TGTGCCAGCAGCCTCGATCGCGGGGTCGGAATGAACACTGAAGCTTTCTTT. It specifies CASSLDRGVGMNTEAFF.

DNA of the CDR3: TGCGCCAGCAGCCAAGATGGCGGCGGGGGAAGCTCCTACGAGCAGTACTTC. Translation: CASSQDGGGGSSYEQYF. The gene calls are TRBV4-3 and TRBJ2-5; 7 positions match TRBD2. The DNA matches TRBJ2-7 better at its end, which makes the J call doubtful. CDR3 length equals 17 residues. Germline V CDR1 and CDR2: LGHNA, YSLEER.

The chain carries TRBV4-2 and TRBJ1-2; D gene ambiguous. The germline V and J ends were trimmed by 0 bases and 2 bases, with 10 bases remaining between them. The CDR3 is made up of 15 amino acids. The germline V gene encodes CDR1 LGHNA and CDR2 YNFKEQ. Here the CDR3 DNA reads TGTGCCAGCAGCCAAGACTTTGGGCAGAACTATGGCTACACCTTC. Protein: CASSQDFGQNYGYTF.

The genes are TRBV29-1 and TRBJ2-3; 10 bases are shared with TRBD1. The V gene end was trimmed by 6 bases and the J gene end by 4 bases; junction bases not matched to a gene: 10. Germline lookup yields CDR1 SQVTM and CDR2 ANQGSEA. The CDR3 covers 15 residues. The CDR3 region has the DNA TGCAGCGTCGCCCGAGGACAGGGGGAAGCAGATACGCAGTATTTT. It specifies CSVARGQGEADTQYF.

The table lists this clone with a count of one. The rearrangement uses TRBV2 and TRBJ2-5, with 11 nucleotides matching TRBD2. The CDR3 contains 16 residues. V lost 3 bases, J lost 10 bases, and 13 bases stayed unmatched. Germline V gene lookup returns CDR1 SNHLY and CDR2 FYNNEI. Here the CDR3 reads CASSETASGGSWDQYF. The CDR3 bases are TGTGCCAGCAGTGAGACGGCTAGCGGGGGGAGTTGGGACCAGTACTTC. Full variable domain (remainder filled in from reference TRBV2 and TRBJ2-5): EPEVTQTPSHQVTQMGQEVILRCVPISNHLYFYWYRQILGQKVEFLVSFYNNEISEKSEIFDDQFSVERPDGSNFTLKIRSTKLEDSAMYFCASSETASGGSWDQYFGPGTRLLVL.

This chain links TRBV6-1 with TRBJ1-2; a possible D gene is TRBD1 (5 bases). The CDR3 length is 13 residues. V gave up 9 bases and J gave up 5 bases, with 16 bases separating them. Germline CDR1 MNHNS, CDR2 SASEGT. CDR3 DNA: TGTGCCAGTCCGAAGGGAGGGGATTATGGCTACACCTTC. It translates to CASPKGGDYGYTF.

V usage is TRBV7-8 and J usage is TRBJ1-5; unclear D gene. Trimming left V 5 bases short and J 3 bases short, with 11 bases between. Germline lookup yields CDR1 SGHVS and CDR2 FQNEAQ. CDR3 length: 14 amino acids. CDR3 loop: CASSLRGFNQPQHF. CDR3 bases: TGTGCCAGCAGCCTTAGAGGTTTCAATCAGCCCCAGCATTTT.

V and J are TRBV7-9 and TRBJ1-2, with D hard to call. CDR1 and CDR2 from the germline V gene are SEHNR and FQNEAQ (reference sequence). This CDR3 spans 15 amino acids. V lost 5 bases and J lost 2, with 15 bases in between. As DNA, the CDR3 is TGTGCCAGCAGCCCATCGACACTCTTAAACTATGGCTACACCTTC. It codes for CASSPSTLLNYGYTF.

The count of this clone is one. The V call is TRBV5-1, the J call TRBJ2-1, with TRBD2 matching 14 bases. Germline lookup yields CDR1 SGHRS and CDR2 YFSETQ. With 5 bases clipped from V and 6 bases from J, the junction kept 4 bases outside the gene matches. The CDR3 totals 15 residues. The CDR3 sequence: CASRRTSGGINEQFF. CDR3 bases: TGCGCCAGCAGAAGGACTAGCGGGGGGATCAATGAGCAGTTCTTC.

This chain joins TRBV6-1 and TRBJ2-4, with 10 nucleotides matching TRBD2. The J segment lost 9 bases and the V segment lost 7 bases, leaving 6 bases of the junction unmatched. CDR1 and CDR2 (germline): MNHNS, SASEGT. CDR3 size: 13 residues. The CDR3 loop is CASTTSGDAIQYF. The CDR3 DNA is TGTGCCAGCACCACTAGCGGGGATGCCATTCAGTACTTC.

The chain combines TRBV5-4 with TRBJ1-1; the match to TRBD1 covers 9 bases. The CDR3 length is 13 residues. Germline V gene lookup returns CDR1 SGHNT and CDR2 YYREEE (reference sequence). Unmatched junction bases numbered 3, after V lost 3 bases and J lost 6 bases. Written as DNA, the CDR3 is TGTGCCAGCAGCTGGGGGACAGGGCCTGAAGCTTTCTTT. Its protein is CASSWGTGPEAFF.

The rearrangement uses TRBV27 and TRBJ1-2; 7 positions match TRBD1. V gave up 4 bases and J gave up 4 bases; unmatched junction bases: 6. The CDR3 runs 14 residues. Per germline, CDR1 MNHEY and CDR2 SMNVEV (reference sequence). CDR3 residues: CASSYRDSRYGYTF. CDR3 DNA: TGTGCCAGCAGTTACCGGGACAGCCGCTATGGCTACACCTTC.

This chain links TRBV13 with TRBJ1-1, with D hard to call. Trimming stripped 4 bases from V and 0 bases from J, with 12 bases between. The CDR3 contains 15 residues. CDR1 PRHDT and CDR2 FYEKMQ come from the germline V gene (reference sequence). The CDR3: CASSYGRTMNTEAFF. CDR3 DNA: TGTGCCAGCAGCTACGGACGGACTATGAACACTGAAGCTTTCTTT.

The chain recombines TRBV5-6 with TRBJ2-5, with TRBD1 matching over 9 bases. The germline CDR1 and CDR2 sequences are SGHDT and YYEEEE. The CDR3 has 15 residues. V trimming: 0 bases; J trimming: 5 bases; junction bases outside the gene matches: 5. CDR3 sequence: CASSLVTGGRETQYF. The CDR3 coding sequence is TGTGCCAGCAGCTTGGTCACAGGGGGCCGGGAGACCCAGTACTTC.

The V gene is TRBV5-3, the J gene TRBJ2-4; 8 nucleotides line up with TRBD1. TRBV5-3 is treated as an ORF (open reading frame) with a function not yet certain. Trimming removed 5 bases from V and 0 bases from J; junction bases left unmatched: 7. The CDR3 has 16 amino acids. CDR3 nucleotides: TGTGCCAGAAGATTGACAGGGGCGATAGCCAAAAACATTCAGTACTTC. Translated, it gives CARRLTGAIAKNIQYF.

The chain combines TRBV11-2 with TRBJ1-2; possibly TRBD1 for D (5 bases). V dropped 6 bases and J dropped 2 bases, with 19 bases sitting between them. The germline CDR1 and CDR2 sequences are SGHAT and FQNNGV. This CDR3 region has 16 residues. The CDR3 coding sequence is TGTGCCAGCAGATTCGGCGGGGCGCGGGGCAACTATGGCTACACCTTC. Amino acid sequence: CASRFGGARGNYGYTF.

As to this clone: The sample contains more than one DNA sequence encoding this CDR3. The chain recombines TRBV4-3 with TRBJ1-5; D not certain. CDR1 is LGHNA, CDR2 YSLEER, per germline. The germline V and J ends were trimmed by 0 bases and 6 bases, with 6 bases remaining between them. The CDR3 loop spans 13 amino acids. In DNA form, the CDR3 reads TGCGCCAGCAGCCAAGATTTGAGTCAGCCCCAGCATTTT. Translation: CASSQDLSQPQHF.

The chain links TRBV7-2 to TRBJ2-7; the match to TRBD1 covers 8 bases. The CDR3 consists of 13 residues. The germline gives CDR1 SGHTA, CDR2 FQGNSA. J lost 4 bases, V lost 1 base, and 0 bases had no gene match. The CDR3 bases are TGTGCCAGCAGCTTAGACAGGGGGTACGAGCAGTACTTC. Translated: CASSLDRGYEQYF.

The chain links TRBV6-1 to TRBJ1-2; a possible D gene is TRBD1 (5 bases). Trimming took off 0 bases at V and 4 bases at J, with 12 bases between the two ends. The CDR3 sequence is 15 residues long. The germline V gene encodes CDR1 MNHNS and CDR2 SASEGT. The DNA for the CDR3 is TGTGCCAGCAGTGAAGCGACAGCCGGACCCTATGGCTACACCTTC. It codes for CASSEATAGPYGYTF.

The table lists this clone with a few counts. V is TRBV5-6 and J is TRBJ1-4; D gene uncertain. CDR3 length: 14 amino acids. Germline V lookup: CDR1 SGHDT, CDR2 YYEEEE. V dropped 10 bases and J dropped 7 bases, with 20 bases sitting between them. The CDR3 sequence is CAPLILYEGEKLFF. Written as DNA, the CDR3 is TGTGCCCCGCTAATTTTATACGAGGGTGAAAAACTGTTTTTT.

The J gene is TRBJ2-3, the V gene TRBV4-3, with TRBD2 identical over 12 bases. This CDR3 contains 16 residues. Germline CDR1 LGHNA, CDR2 YSLEER. V lost 3 bases, J lost 7 bases, and 8 bases stayed unmatched. In DNA, the CDR3 is TGCGCCAGCAGCCAGGGCGGACTAGCGGGGTGGAATACGCAGTATTTT. Translation gives CASSQGGLAGWNTQYF.

This chain joins TRBV7-2 and TRBJ2-3; no reliable D call. This CDR3 has 14 amino acids. Germline V gene lookup returns CDR1 SGHTA and CDR2 FQGNSA. With 8 bases removed from V and 8 bases from J, the gap between germline ends came to 20 bases. The CDR3 spells CASGLPSGVGTQYF. The CDR3 DNA follows: TGTGCCAGCGGATTGCCGTCAGGTGTTGGTACGCAGTATTTT.

The chain joins TRBV15 to TRBJ1-1; 10 bases match TRBD1. Germline CDR1 and CDR2: LNHNV and YYDKDF (reference sequence). This CDR3 has 15 amino acids. V lost 5 bases, J lost 6 bases, and 9 bases stayed unmatched. Here the CDR3 reads CATSPRQGASSEAFF. CDR3 bases: TGTGCCACCAGCCCGAGACAGGGGGCGTCATCTGAAGCTTTCTTT.

This clone was seen more than once but under ten times. J is TRBJ1-1 and V is TRBV28; D is perhaps TRBD1 (5 bases). CDR1 and CDR2 from the germline V gene are MDHEN and SYDVKM. V dropped 4 bases and J dropped 1 base, with 13 bases sitting between them. This CDR3 contains 15 residues. DNA for the CDR3: TGTGCCAGCAGTTGGGCCGACAGAAAGAACACTGAAGCTTTCTTT. As protein: CASSWADRKNTEAFF. Filled out from reference TRBV28 and TRBJ1-1, the complete variable domain reads DVKVTQSSRYLVKRTGEKVFLECVQDMDHENMFWYRQDPGLGLRLIYFSYDVKMKEKGDIPEGYSVSREKKERFSLILESASTNQTSMYLCASSWADRKNTEAFFGQGTRLTVV.

The CDR3, as DNA: TGTGCCAGTAGTATAGATATAATCGGAGCGGGGCCCCAGCATTTT. This sequence encodes CASSIDIIGAGPQHF. The V gene is TRBV19, the J gene TRBJ1-5; no reliable D call. The CDR3 runs 15 residues. The germline V gene has CDR1 LNHDA and CDR2 SQIVND (reference sequence). With 0 bases removed from V and 9 bases from J, the gap between germline ends came to 15 bases.

This chain joins TRBV7-8 and TRBJ2-7; D is possibly TRBD2 (6 bases). The length of the CDR3 is 15 residues. With 8 bases removed from V and 0 bases from J, the gap between germline ends came to 17 bases. Germline V gene sequence: CDR1 SGHVS, CDR2 FQNEAQ. Written as DNA, the CDR3 is TGTGCCAGCTCTGTCTCGGGGGACGGCTCCTACGAGCAGTACTTC. Translated, it gives CASSVSGDGSYEQYF.